The T cell receptor beta chain under discussion was sequenced for a study of blood T cell repertoires in COVID-19 (dated by TCRdb to 2018 to 2020). The study in broad terms: The collaborator samples originated in the United States, Italy and Spain and spanned the acute and convalescent phases of COVID-19. Where available, HLA class I and class II types were taken from metadata supplied by the sample provider and were not determined by assay-based typing. The dataset comprised deeply sampled blood TCRbeta repertoires from subjects exposed to, actively infected with, or recovered from COVID-19. Sample metadata almost always included a de-identified subject ID, COVID-19 status, age in years and sex. The prospective study material was composed of cDNA or gDNA derived from T cells, B-cell-depleted T cells, or PBMCs. Samples were obtained from the ongoing ImmuneRACE study (first 160 participants) and from approximately 1,200 subjects provided by 6 global collaborators. The repertoires were released in a freely available public database meant as a resource for research on the immune response to SARS-CoV-2.

Measured from the cysteine to the phenylalanine, the CDR3 is 14 residues long. The sequence is cut down to CDR3 DNA, 42 bases in frame from base 1. CDR1 is given as SGHAT and CDR2 as FQNNGV, both from the germline V gene. The V and J ends are trimmed by 7 bases and 5 bases, leaving 15 bases between them. Broad study findings and their caveats: How much clinical and demographic metadata was included differed by source and by participant, and the metadata was provided uncurated.

Remarks on this clone: Its antigen has not been determined. The record has no base qualities; no much larger clone is one base away.

The collaborating institutions used their own protocols to collect whole blood in K2EDTA tubes. Collaborator samples were shipped for TCRbeta analysis as frozen whole blood, isolated PBMCs, or DNA extracted from either sample type. The immunoSEQ Assay, a bias-controlled multiplex PCR, was used to amplify TCRbeta CDR3 regions from genomic DNA. The original methods were these. Nucleated cell counts per sample were estimated from amplification of reference gene primers within the assay. Sequence reads were collapsed and filtered to measure the absolute abundance of every unique TCRbeta CDR3 rearrangement. For each sample, productive Simpson clonality was calculated as the square root of Simpson's diversity index across productive rearrangements. Entries here come from immuneACCESS through TCRdb and include only in-frame sequences with V and J called. Some clones fail to appear in such tables; in the studies checked, an unresolved V gene covers under half of the shortfall, and the cause of the remainder is unknown. D and trimming were read from the DNA, whereas the V and J calls and clone size are those reported in that table. The sample table contains about 90,000 clones; only one count was recorded for 80% to 90% of them. The ten top clones hold 1.2% of the sample.

The sequence links TRBV11-2 to TRBJ2-1, and perhaps TRBD2 as D gene, on 5 matching bases. Sequenced sample: peripheral blood. This clonotype was sampled from a man older than 75 with active or convalescent COVID-19. The CDR3 sequence is CASTPPGRDNEQFF. The nucleotide sequence is given as TGTGCCAGCACCCCCCCCGGGCGGGACAATGAGCAGTTCTTC.